This T cell receptor beta chain came from a study of T-cell memory formation after mild COVID-19. In this sample, this clonotype turned up many times. TCRdb passed the 5' RACE reads through MiXCR, listing each CDR3 protein once. The sample contains about 350,000 distinct CDR3 sequences, roughly 15% of which appear only once. Trimming took 6 bases from V and 4 from J, leaving 11 bases between them. In germline, CDR1 is SQVTM, CDR2 ANQGSEA. The CDR3 runs to 12 residues. Sequenced sample: PBMCs or a T cell subset sorted from them (not recorded which). The chain has TRBV29-1 and TRBJ2-3; weak D call: TRBD1 (5 bases). The sequence was obtained from a man younger than 30 who had mild COVID-19 (a few samples of this study predate the infection). Cell type and time point are not known. The CDR3 spells CSVLWGPDTQYF. In DNA, the CDR3 is TGCAGCGTCCTTTGGGGCCCAGATACGCAGTATTTT.